Listed below are T cell receptor beta chains from one sample, sequenced in a study of T cells after yellow fever vaccination. TCRdb re-analysed the 5' RACE reads in MiXCR, keeping a single row per CDR3 protein. This repertoire shows roughly 320,000 distinct CDR3 sequences, about 10% found once; its top ten account for roughly 3%. Sequenced material: CD4+ T cells sorted from PBMCs, taken 45 days after the yellow fever booster vaccination. These receptor sequences come from a man between 18 and 29 years old who received the YFV17D yellow fever vaccine. CDR3s include the opening cysteine and the closing phenylalanine or tryptophan. A D gene is named only where the DNA matches it firmly. Part of the rows lack a size; the others show once, few, many or a class for expanded clones.

cdr3_length	v_call	j_call	d_call	clone_size	cdr3_aa	cdr3_nt
15	TRBV20-1	TRBJ2-3	TRBD2	NA	CSASASGGSTDTQYF	TGCAGTGCTAGCGCTAGCGGGGGATCCACAGATACGCAGTATTTT
12	TRBV2	TRBJ1-2	NA	NA	CASSAVVYGYTF	TGTGCCAGCAGCGCGGTGGTCTATGGCTACACCTTC
15	TRBV19	TRBJ2-4	NA	few	CASSPLGPAGDIQYF	TGTGCCAGTAGTCCCCTGGGTCCAGCTGGAGACATTCAGTACTTC
11	TRBV28	TRBJ2-1	NA	few	CASLGDNEQFF	TGTGCCTCCCTGGGGGACAATGAGCAGTTCTTC
14	TRBV6-1	TRBJ2-7	NA	few	CASIPWGRAYEQYF	TGTGCCAGCATCCCTTGGGGTCGGGCATACGAGCAGTACTTC
12	TRBV6-2/TRBV6-3	TRBJ2-5	NA	NA	CASSSNGETQYF	TGTGCCAGCAGTTCAAACGGAGAGACCCAGTACTTC
14	TRBV7-2	TRBJ1-1	NA	few	CASSPRRDHTEAFF	TGTGCCAGCAGCCCGCGCCGGGACCACACTGAAGCTTTCTTT
15	TRBV6-6	TRBJ1-5	TRBD1	few	CASSSRGQELQPQHF	TGTGCCAGCAGTTCTAGAGGACAGGAACTTCAGCCCCAGCATTTT
15	TRBV18	TRBJ2-7	NA	few	CASPRGERFNYEQYF	TGTGCCAGCCCCCGGGGAGAGAGGTTCAACTACGAGCAGTACTTC
14	TRBV6-2/TRBV6-3	TRBJ2-2	NA	NA	CASSGQSNTGELFF	TGTGCCAGCAGCGGACAGTCGAACACCGGGGAGCTGTTTTTT
17	TRBV5-5	TRBJ2-3	TRBD2	few	CASSLGTSGGNTDTQYF	TGTGCCAGCAGCTTAGGGACTAGCGGGGGGAACACAGATACGCAGTATTTT
12	TRBV7-2	TRBJ2-3	NA	NA	CGVGGRGDTQYF	TGTGGAGTGGGCGGGCGCGGAGATACGCAGTATTTT
11	TRBV7-3	TRBJ2-2	NA	few	CASSSSGELFF	TGTGCCAGCAGCTCCTCCGGGGAGCTGTTTTTT
13	TRBV24-1	TRBJ2-3	NA	NA	CATSDLGGDTQYF	TGTGCCACCAGTGATTTAGGTGGGGATACGCAGTATTTT
14	TRBV11-2	TRBJ2-5	NA	NA	CASSLGGSPKTQYF	TGTGCCAGCAGCCTGGGGGGTTCACCGAAGACCCAGTACTTC
16	TRBV7-2	TRBJ2-1	TRBD2	NA	CASSWRTSGTYNEQFF	TGTGCCAGCAGCTGGAGGACTAGCGGGACTTACAATGAGCAGTTCTTC
15	TRBV4-3	TRBJ2-3	TRBD2	NA	CASSQRGGDGDTQYF	TGCGCCAGCAGCCAACGGGGGGGCGATGGAGATACGCAGTATTTT
14	TRBV7-8	TRBJ2-7	TRBD1	NA	CASSLGQPGFQQYF	TGTGCCAGCAGCTTGGGACAGCCTGGTTTCCAGCAGTACTTC
16	TRBV4-1	TRBJ1-2	TRBD1	NA	CASSQGVGQVLYGYTF	TGCGCCAGCAGCCAAGGGGTCGGACAGGTCCTCTATGGCTACACCTTC
16	TRBV24-1	TRBJ2-1	TRBD1	few	CATSDSDRVNSNEQFF	TGTGCCACCAGTGACTCCGACAGGGTAAACTCCAATGAGCAGTTCTTC
14	TRBV7-2	TRBJ2-5	NA	many	CASSLEGGQETQYF	TGTGCCAGCAGCTTAGAGGGGGGCCAAGAGACCCAGTACTTC
13	TRBV3-1	TRBJ2-2	TRBD1	few	CASSYRGSGELFF	TGTGCCAGCAGCTACAGGGGGTCCGGGGAGCTGTTTTTT
13	TRBV5-1	TRBJ1-2	NA	many	CASRAAPADGYTF	TGCGCCAGCAGAGCGGCCCCGGCCGATGGCTACACCTTC
14	TRBV10-3	TRBJ1-6	TRBD1	many	CAISEDRGLSPLHF	TGTGCCATCAGTGAGGACAGGGGGCTTTCACCCCTCCACTTT
11	TRBV20-1	TRBJ2-5	NA	few	CSLDRQETQYF	TGCAGTTTAGACAGGCAAGAGACCCAGTACTTC
15	TRBV7-2	TRBJ2-5	NA	few	CASSLVLRGQETQYF	TGTGCCAGCAGCTTAGTTTTACGGGGGCAAGAGACCCAGTACTTC
11	TRBV29-1	TRBJ2-3	NA	few	CSVAPTDTQYF	TGCAGCGTTGCCCCAACAGATACGCAGTATTTT
13	TRBV18	TRBJ2-1	NA	NA	CASSPPSLGEQFF	TGTGCCAGCTCACCACCGTCCCTGGGTGAGCAGTTCTTC
12	TRBV6-2/TRBV6-3	TRBJ1-5	NA	NA	CASSYPGGGQHF	TGTGCCAGCAGTTACCCCGGAGGGGGCCAGCATTTT
15	TRBV7-2	TRBJ1-2	NA	NA	CASSLKLQGRDGYTF	TGTGCCAGCAGCTTAAAACTCCAGGGGAGGGATGGCTACACCTTC
15	TRBV3-1	TRBJ2-2	NA	few	CASSQRGVGTGELFF	TGTGCCAGCAGCCAAAGGGGTGTCGGGACCGGGGAGCTGTTTTTT
14	TRBV18	TRBJ1-1	NA	NA	CASSPGGHSTEAFF	TGTGCCAGCTCTCCGGGCGGGCATAGCACTGAAGCTTTCTTT
14	TRBV20-1	TRBJ1-2	NA	NA	CSARRDTLREGYTF	TGCAGTGCTAGAAGGGACACCTTAAGAGAGGGCTACACCTTC
13	TRBV7-9	TRBJ2-3	TRBD1	few	CASSLAGTGTQYF	TGTGCCAGCAGCTTAGCTGGGACAGGGACGCAGTATTTT
13	TRBV10-3	TRBJ1-2	NA	few	CAISEWENYGYTF	TGTGCCATCAGTGAGTGGGAAAACTATGGCTACACCTTC
16	TRBV10-3	TRBJ2-1	TRBD2	few	CAISEFGGGAENEQFF	TGTGCCATCAGTGAGTTCGGCGGGGGGGCGGAGAATGAGCAGTTCTTC
14	TRBV20-1	TRBJ1-1	NA	few	CSAGHQARGTEAFF	TGCAGTGCTGGGCACCAGGCACGAGGCACTGAAGCTTTCTTT
13	TRBV7-2	TRBJ2-1	NA	NA	CASSLTRGGEQFF	TGTGCCAGCAGCTTAACTCGTGGGGGTGAGCAGTTCTTC
16	TRBV18	TRBJ1-5	TRBD1	few	CASSPTTGAGNQPQHF	TGTGCCAGCTCACCAACGACAGGGGCGGGCAATCAGCCCCAGCATTTT
13	TRBV20-1	TRBJ1-1	NA	NA	CSAVDSRRTEAFF	TGCAGTGCTGTGGACAGTCGACGCACTGAAGCTTTCTTT
15	TRBV7-2	TRBJ2-2	NA	NA	CASSPSVVYTGELFF	TGTGCCAGCAGCCCCTCGGTAGTATATACCGGGGAGCTGTTTTTT
15	TRBV24-1	TRBJ2-3	NA	NA	CATSDPRTPTDTQYF	TGTGCCACCAGTGATCCGAGGACACCCACAGATACGCAGTATTTT
15	TRBV6-5	TRBJ1-4	NA	NA	CASSYVRDTNEKLFF	TGTGCCAGCAGCTATGTCAGGGACACCAATGAAAAACTGTTTTTT
12	TRBV19	TRBJ2-3	NA	NA	CASSMRGNTQYF	TGTGCCAGTAGTATGAGGGGAAATACGCAGTATTTT
15	TRBV29-1	TRBJ2-3	TRBD2	many	CSVPRGGLSTDTQYF	TGCAGCGTGCCCCGGGGGGGGCTTAGCACAGATACGCAGTATTTT
12	TRBV20-1	TRBJ1-1	NA	NA	CSAPLGNTEAFF	TGCAGTGCCCCTTTGGGGAACACTGAAGCTTTCTTT
16	TRBV9	TRBJ2-1	TRBD1	few	CASSVAGGQGADEQFF	TGTGCCAGCAGCGTAGCAGGGGGACAGGGGGCCGATGAGCAGTTCTTC
13	TRBV19	TRBJ2-1	NA	NA	CASSLQGFGEQFF	TGTGCCAGTAGCCTACAGGGTTTTGGAGAGCAGTTCTTC
8	TRBV7-9	TRBJ1-2	NA	few	CASNGYTF	TGTGCCAGCAATGGCTACACCTTC
17	TRBV6-6	TRBJ1-6	TRBD1	NA	CASRARGVSSYNSPLHF	TGTGCCAGTAGGGCCAGGGGGGTTAGCTCCTATAATTCACCCCTCCACTTT
13	TRBV12-5	TRBJ2-7	NA	NA	CASGLSGAYEQYF	TGTGCTAGTGGTTTGTCCGGAGCCTACGAGCAGTACTTC
14	TRBV20-1	TRBJ2-2	NA	many	CSARIGGNTGELFF	TGCAGTGCGAGAATCGGGGGGAACACCGGGGAGCTGTTTTTT
13	TRBV15	TRBJ1-1	NA	NA	CATSARLSPSAFF	TGTGCCACCAGCGCCCGGTTGAGTCCGTCGGCTTTCTTT
18	TRBV18	TRBJ2-1	TRBD2	NA	CASSPLALLAGAENEQFF	TGTGCCAGCTCACCACTCGCACTACTAGCGGGGGCGGAGAATGAGCAGTTCTTC
16	TRBV7-8	TRBJ1-4	TRBD1	many	CASSEPGTGDNEKLFF	TGTGCCAGCAGCGAACCCGGGACAGGGGATAATGAAAAACTGTTTTTT
13	TRBV7-3	TRBJ2-5	NA	many	CASSPGAQETQYF	TGTGCCAGCAGCCCGGGAGCCCAAGAGACCCAGTACTTC
14	TRBV29-1	TRBJ2-3	NA	many	CSVELRGRMDTQYF	TGCAGCGTTGAACTGAGGGGTAGAATGGATACGCAGTATTTT